This T cell receptor (beta chain) was sequenced during a study of blood T cell repertoires in COVID-19. In the study overall: The samples span acute and convalescent COVID-19 from the United States, Italy and Spain. PBMCs, B-cell-depleted T cells, or T cells were the source of the cDNA or gDNA that made up the material.

Germline CDR1 MNHEY, CDR2 SMNVEV (reference sequence). V lost 3 bases, J lost 0 bases, and 5 bases stayed unmatched. CDR3 length equals 16 residues. In the source study's methods: Quantification of nucleated cells was approximated via reference gene primer amplification. Clones were read by immunoSEQ multiplex PCR, and TCRdb kept only the in-frame ones, dropping some. V, J and clone size derive from that table, while D and trimming were established from the DNA sequence. This table has approximately 260,000 clones, 65% to 90% appearing once. The gene calls are TRBV27 and TRBJ1-1; TRBD1 agrees at 9 bases. The sample consisted of peripheral blood. The TCR comes from a woman at least 80 years old with active or convalescent COVID-19. The CDR3 here is CASSLDRGMMNTEAFF. The CDR3 nucleotides are TGTGCCAGCAGTTTGGACAGGGGTATGATGAACACTGAAGCTTTCTTT.